This T cell receptor (beta chain) was documented in a study of CD8 T cells in ankylosing spondylitis. Study results and limitations: CD8+ by phenotype, disease-linked clones were relatively rare in peripheral blood. Ankylosing spondylitis blood appeared to carry a characteristic TCR beta motif of seven to nine highly homologous variants. Reactive arthritis synovial fluid and blood were previously reported to contain some motif variants. Reports say disease-linked clones showed up significantly more in matched ankylosing spondylitis synovial fluid.

This clonotype came up a few times. What it binds is unknown. TCR beta libraries were made by quantitative 5'-RACE with molecular barcodes. TCRdb ran MiXCR on the 5' RACE reads and lists one entry per CDR3 protein. The top ten clones hold approximately 18% of a sample with over 700,000 distinct CDR3 sequences, around 20% of them seen once. Trimming pared 3 bases from V and 4 bases from J, leaving 10 bases between. Germline values: CDR1 MNHEY, CDR2 SMNVEV (reference sequence). The CDR3 sequence is 13 residues long. V gene TRBV27 combines with J gene TRBJ2-7, with D maybe TRBD1 (6 bases). This clonotype originated in a male donor with ankylosing spondylitis. Material: blood, either unsorted or a sorted T cell fraction (not recorded which). CDR3 protein: CASSLQGMYEQYF. For the CDR3, the DNA is TGTGCCAGCAGTTTGCAGGGGATGTACGAGCAGTACTTC.